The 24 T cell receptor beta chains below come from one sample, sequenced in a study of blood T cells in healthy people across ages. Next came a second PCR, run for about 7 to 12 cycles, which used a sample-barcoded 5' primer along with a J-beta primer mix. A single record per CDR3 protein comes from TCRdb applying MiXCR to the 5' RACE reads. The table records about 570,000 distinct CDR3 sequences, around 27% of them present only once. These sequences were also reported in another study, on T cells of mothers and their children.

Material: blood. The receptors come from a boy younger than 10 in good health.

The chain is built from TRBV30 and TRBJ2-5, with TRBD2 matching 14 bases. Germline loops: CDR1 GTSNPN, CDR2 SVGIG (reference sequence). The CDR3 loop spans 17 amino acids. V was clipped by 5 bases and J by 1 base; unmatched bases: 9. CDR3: CAWDAGTSGSFQETQYF. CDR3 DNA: TGTGCCTGGGACGCCGGGACTAGCGGGAGTTTCCAAGAGACCCAGTACTTC.

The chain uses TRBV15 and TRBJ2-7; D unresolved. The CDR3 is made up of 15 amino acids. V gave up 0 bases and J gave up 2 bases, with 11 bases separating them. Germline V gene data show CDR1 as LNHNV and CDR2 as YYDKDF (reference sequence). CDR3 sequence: CATSRDQGSTYEQYF. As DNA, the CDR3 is TGTGCCACCAGCAGAGATCAAGGGTCGACCTACGAGCAGTACTTC.

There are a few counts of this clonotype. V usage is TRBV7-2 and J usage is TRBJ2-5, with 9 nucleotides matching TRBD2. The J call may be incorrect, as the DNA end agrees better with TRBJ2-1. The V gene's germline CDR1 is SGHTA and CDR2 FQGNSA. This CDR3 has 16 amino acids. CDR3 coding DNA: TGTGCCAGCAGCTTAGCGAGTAGCGGGAGCTACAATGAGCAGTTCTTC. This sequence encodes CASSLASSGSYNEQFF.

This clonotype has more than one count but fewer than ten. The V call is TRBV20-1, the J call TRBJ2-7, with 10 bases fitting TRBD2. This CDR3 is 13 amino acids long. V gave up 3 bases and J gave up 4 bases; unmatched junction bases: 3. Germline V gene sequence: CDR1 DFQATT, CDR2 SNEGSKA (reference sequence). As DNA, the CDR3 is TGCAGTGCTAGTAGCGGGAGGAGGTACGAGCAGTACTTC. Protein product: CSASSGRRYEQYF.

CDR3 bases: TGTGCCAGCAGCTTAATAATCACCGGGGAGCTGTTTTTT. It encodes CASSLIITGELFF. The chain couples TRBV7-9 to TRBJ2-2; no reliable D call. This CDR3 has 13 amino acids. Germline CDR1 SEHNR, CDR2 FQNEAQ (reference sequence). Trimming took off 2 bases at V and 4 bases at J, with 5 bases between the two ends.

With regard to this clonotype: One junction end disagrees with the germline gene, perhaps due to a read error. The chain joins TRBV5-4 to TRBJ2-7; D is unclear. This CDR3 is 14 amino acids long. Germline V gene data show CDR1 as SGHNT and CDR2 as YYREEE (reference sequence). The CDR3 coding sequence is TGTGCCAGCAGCCCTACCCGGGTGCCCTACGAGCAGCACTTC. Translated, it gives CASSPTRVPYEQHF. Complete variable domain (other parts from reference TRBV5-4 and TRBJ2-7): ETGVTQSPTHLIKTRGQQVTLRCSSQSGHNTVSWYQQALGQGPQFIFQYYREEENGRGNFPPRFSGLQFPNYSSELNVNALELDDSALYLCASSPTRVPYEQHFGPGTRLTVT.

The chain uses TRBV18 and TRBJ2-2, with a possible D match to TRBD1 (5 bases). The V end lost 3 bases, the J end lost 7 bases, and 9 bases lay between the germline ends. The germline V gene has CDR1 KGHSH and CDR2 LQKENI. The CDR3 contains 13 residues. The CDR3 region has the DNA TGTGCCAGCTCACCCCTCGACAGCGGGGAGCTGTTTTTT. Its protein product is CASSPLDSGELFF.

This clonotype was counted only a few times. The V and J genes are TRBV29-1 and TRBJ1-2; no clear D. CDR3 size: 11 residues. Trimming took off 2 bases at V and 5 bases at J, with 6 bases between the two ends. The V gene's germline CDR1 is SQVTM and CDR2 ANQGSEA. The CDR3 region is CSVETEYGYTF. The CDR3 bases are TGCAGCGTTGAAACAGAGTATGGCTACACCTTC.

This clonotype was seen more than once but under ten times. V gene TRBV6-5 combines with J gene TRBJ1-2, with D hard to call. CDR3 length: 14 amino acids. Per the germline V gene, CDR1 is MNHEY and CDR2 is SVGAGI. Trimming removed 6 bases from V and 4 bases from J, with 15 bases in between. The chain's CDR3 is CASSTRHPAYGYTF. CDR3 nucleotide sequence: TGTGCCAGCAGCACCCGACATCCAGCCTATGGCTACACCTTC.

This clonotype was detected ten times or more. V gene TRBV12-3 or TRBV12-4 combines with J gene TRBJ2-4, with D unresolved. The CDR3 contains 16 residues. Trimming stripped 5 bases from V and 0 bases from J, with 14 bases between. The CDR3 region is CASSLGPKGAKNIQYF. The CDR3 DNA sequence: TGTGCCAGCAGTCTAGGACCCAAGGGAGCCAAAAACATTCAGTACTTC.

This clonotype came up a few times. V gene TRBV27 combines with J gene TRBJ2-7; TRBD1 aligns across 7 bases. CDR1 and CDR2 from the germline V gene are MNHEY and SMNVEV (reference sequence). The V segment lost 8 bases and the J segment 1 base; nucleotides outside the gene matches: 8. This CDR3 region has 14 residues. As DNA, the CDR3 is TGTGCCAGCGAGGTCCCGGGACAGTCCTACGAGCAGTACTTC. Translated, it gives CASEVPGQSYEQYF.

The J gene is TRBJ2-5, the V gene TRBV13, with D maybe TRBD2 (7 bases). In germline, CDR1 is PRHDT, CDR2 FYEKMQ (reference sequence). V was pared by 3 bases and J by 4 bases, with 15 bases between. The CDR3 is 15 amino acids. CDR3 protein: CASSFRTGGAETQYF. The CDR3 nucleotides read TGTGCCAGCAGCTTCCGGACTGGGGGGGCAGAGACCCAGTACTTC.

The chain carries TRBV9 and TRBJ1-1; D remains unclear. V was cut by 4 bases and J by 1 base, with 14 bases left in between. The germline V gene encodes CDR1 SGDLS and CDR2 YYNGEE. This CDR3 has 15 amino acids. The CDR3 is CASSPFMGGNTEAFF. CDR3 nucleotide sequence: TGTGCCAGCAGCCCGTTTATGGGCGGGAACACTGAAGCTTTCTTT.

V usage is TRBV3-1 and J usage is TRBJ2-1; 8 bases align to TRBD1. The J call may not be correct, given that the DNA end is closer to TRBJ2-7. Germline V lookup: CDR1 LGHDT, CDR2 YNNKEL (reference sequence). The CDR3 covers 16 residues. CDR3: CASSQVANRGAYEQYF. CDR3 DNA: TGTGCCAGCAGCCAAGTGGCGAACAGGGGGGCCTACGAGCAGTACTTC.

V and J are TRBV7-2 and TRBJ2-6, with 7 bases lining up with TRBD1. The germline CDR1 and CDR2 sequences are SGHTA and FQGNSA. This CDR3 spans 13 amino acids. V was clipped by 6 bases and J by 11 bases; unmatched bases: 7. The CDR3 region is CASRTGNRDVLTF. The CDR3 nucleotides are TGTGCCAGCAGGACAGGGAACCGCGACGTCCTGACTTTC.

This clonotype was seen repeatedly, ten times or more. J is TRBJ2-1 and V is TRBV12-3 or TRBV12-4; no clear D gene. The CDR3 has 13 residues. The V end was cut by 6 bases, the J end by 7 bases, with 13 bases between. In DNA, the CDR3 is TGTGCCAGCAGCCAAGGCTCGGAGAATGAGCAGTTCTTC. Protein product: CASSQGSENEQFF.

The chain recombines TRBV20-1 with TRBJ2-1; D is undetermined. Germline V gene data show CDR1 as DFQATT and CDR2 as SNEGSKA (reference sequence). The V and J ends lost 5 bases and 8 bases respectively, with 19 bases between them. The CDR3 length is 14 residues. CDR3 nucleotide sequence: TGCAGTGCTTTTCGACTCAGGACGGCCCATGAGCAGTTCTTC. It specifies CSAFRLRTAHEQFF.

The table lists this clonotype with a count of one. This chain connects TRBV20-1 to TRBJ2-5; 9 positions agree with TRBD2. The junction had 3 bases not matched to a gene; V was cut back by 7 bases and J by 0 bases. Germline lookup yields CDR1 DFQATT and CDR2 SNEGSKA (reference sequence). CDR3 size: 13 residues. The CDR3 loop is CSGLAGNQETQYF. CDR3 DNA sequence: TGCAGTGGCCTAGCGGGGAACCAAGAGACCCAGTACTTC.

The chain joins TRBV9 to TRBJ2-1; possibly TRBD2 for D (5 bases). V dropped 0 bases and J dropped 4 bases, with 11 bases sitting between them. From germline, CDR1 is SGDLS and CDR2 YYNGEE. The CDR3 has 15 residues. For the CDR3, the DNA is TGTGCCAGCAGCGTAGACGCCGGGGTTTACAATGAGCAGTTCTTC. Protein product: CASSVDAGVYNEQFF.

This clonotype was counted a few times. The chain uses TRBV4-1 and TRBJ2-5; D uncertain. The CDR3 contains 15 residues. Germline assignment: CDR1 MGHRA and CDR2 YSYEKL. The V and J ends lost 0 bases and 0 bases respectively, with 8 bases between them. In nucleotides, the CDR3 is TGCGCCAGCAGCCAAGAGGCCCTGTACCAAGAGACCCAGTACTTC. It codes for CASSQEALYQETQYF.

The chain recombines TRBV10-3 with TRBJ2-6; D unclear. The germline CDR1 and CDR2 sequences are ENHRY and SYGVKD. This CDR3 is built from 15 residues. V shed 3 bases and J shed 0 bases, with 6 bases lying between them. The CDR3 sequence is CAISDRTSGANVLTF. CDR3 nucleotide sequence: TGTGCCATCAGTGACAGGACCTCTGGGGCCAACGTCCTGACTTTC.

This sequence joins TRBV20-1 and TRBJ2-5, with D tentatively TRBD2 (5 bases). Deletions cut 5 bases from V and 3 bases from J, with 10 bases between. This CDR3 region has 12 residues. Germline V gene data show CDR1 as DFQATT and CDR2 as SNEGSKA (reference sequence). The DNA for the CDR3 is TGCAGTGCTCCGTGGCGGGAAGAGACCCAGTACTTC. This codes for CSAPWREETQYF.

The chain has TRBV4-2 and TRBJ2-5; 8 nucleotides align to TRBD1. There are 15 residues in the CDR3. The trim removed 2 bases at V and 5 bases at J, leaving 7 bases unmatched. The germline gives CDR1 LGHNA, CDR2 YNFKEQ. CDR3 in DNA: TGTGCCAGCAGCCAACCCGAGACAGGGGTTGAGACCCAGTACTTC. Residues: CASSQPETGVETQYF.

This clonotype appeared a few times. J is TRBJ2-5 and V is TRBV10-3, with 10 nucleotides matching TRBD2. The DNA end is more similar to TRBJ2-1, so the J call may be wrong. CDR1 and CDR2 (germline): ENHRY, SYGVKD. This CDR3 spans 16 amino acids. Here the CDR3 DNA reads TGTGCCATCAGTGAGTCTTTAGCGGGGGGCACCAATGAGCAGTTCTTC. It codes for CAISESLAGGTNEQFF.